This T cell receptor beta chain was sequenced in a study of T cells after yellow fever vaccination (dated by TCRdb to the late 2010s). Regarding the study in general: The SMART-Seq v4 Ultra Low Input RNA kit was used to prepare libraries from fractions with low cell numbers. Bulk PBMC replicates and cell subsets were isolated from blood drawn at multiple timepoints before and after both primary and secondary immunization. Two healthy male donors, one aged 18 to 30 and one aged 30 to 40 years, made up the cohort. To follow T-cell clones before and after primary and booster YFV17D yellow fever vaccination, bulk TCR alpha and beta repertoires were sequenced over time. The paper as a whole reports these results and caveats: FACS-sorted repertoires could contain abundant contaminating clonotypes from the bulk population, so computational filtering was required. Only two donors were included in the study, so the extent to which the findings can be generalized is limited. The secondary T-cell response was found to be weaker but faster than the primary response, with a peak reached on day 5 rather than on day 15. Most clones expanded after primary vaccination (almost 97% of CD4 and 88% of CD8) were re-detected after the booster, suggesting that broad memory maintenance occurred. A small share of clonotypes occurred in both CD4 and CD8 compartments, likely arising from convergent recombination.

This clonotype was seen a handful of times. Its antigen is not yet known. Nothing much larger sits one base from this clone, and base qualities are not available. TCR cDNA was synthesized by 5'RACE template switching, which introduced a universal primer site and unique molecular identifiers. Priming of cDNA synthesis was performed from both the TCR alpha and TCR beta constant segments. Library amplification used two PCR steps, and the second PCR step added sample barcodes and sequencing adapters. Sequencing of libraries was done on Illumina HiSeq 2500 (2x100 bp) or NovaSeq (2x150 bp). The original pipeline was this. MIGEC handled demultiplexing of reads and collapsing into UMI consensus sequences, while MiXCR performed V(D)J alignment. Vaccine-responding clonotypes were identified with edgeR using replicate PBMC samples, with FDR below 0.01 and a log2 fold change above 5 up to day 15 being required. CD4 or CD8 identity was assigned to each bulk clonotype according to whether the clonotype was present at higher abundance in the sequenced CD4 repertoire or the sequenced CD8 repertoire. The public reads were reprocessed in TCRdb via fastp at Q25 and MiXCR, keeping in-frame beta chains. For every CDR3 protein sequence, its rows merge into one entry that carries the most common genes and DNA. The V and J calls were not made by the authors but by TCRdb's processing. This sample is represented by around 500,000 distinct CDR3 sequences; 21% of them were singletons. The ten largest clones take up 16% of the sample.

The sample's treatment or condition label is to be understood as: live attenuated yellow fever vaccine strain. At each blood-draw timepoint, two biological replicates of bulk PBMCs were collected. PBMCs were isolated from peripheral blood using a standard Ficoll-Paque protocol. TriZol was used to extract RNA from bulk PBMCs, from CD4 and CD8 fractions, and from dextramer-positive and dextramer-negative fractions. The CDR3 contains 14 residues, cysteine and phenylalanine counted. Just CDR3 DNA is preserved here, 42 bases in frame from base 1. The trim is 3 bases for V and 11 bases for J, with a gap of 18 bases between the germline ends. The germline V gene encodes CDR1 SNHLY and CDR2 FYNNEI.

The TCR comes from a man aged 18-30 years who received the YFV17D yellow fever vaccine. The material sequenced was PBMCs, taken roughly 20 days after the first yellow fever vaccination. Recombination connected TRBV2 to TRBJ2-3; the D call is possibly TRBD1 or TRBD2, each sharing 6 bases. DNA sequence: TGTGCCAGCAGTGATCACAGGAGGGGGTTGGGGCAGTATTTT. Translated, it reads CASSDHRRGLGQYF.